A selection of T cell receptor beta chains follows, all from one sample in a study of T cell responses to AZD1222 COVID-19 vaccine. Repertoires were generated with immunoSEQ multiplex PCR, while TCRdb's copy carries only in-frame clones and drops some. The table lists approximately 80,000 clones, 80% to 90% of them singletons. The sample here was peripheral blood, taken 28 days after the second AZD1222 dose. These receptors all stem from an adult who received the AZD1222 COVID-19 vaccine. CDR3s include the opening cysteine and the closing phenylalanine or tryptophan. The D gene is left open where the match is weak. Clone size is shown for a subset of rows, as once, few, many or a class of expanded clone.

>.|TRBV30|.|TRBJ2-5
CAWSVSGTETQYF
TGTGCCTGGAGTGTATCTGGGACAGAGACCCAGTACTTC
>.|TRBV7-3|.|TRBJ1-1
CASSSGPGRMNTEAFF
TGTGCCAGCAGCTCGGGGCCAGGTAGGATGAACACTGAAGCTTTCTTT
>.|TRBV5-1|.|TRBJ2-3
CASKRPRGADTQYF
TGCGCCAGCAAGCGGCCTAGAGGTGCAGATACGCAGTATTTT
>.|TRBV6-5|few|TRBJ2-7
CASSSSPSREQYF
TGTGCCAGCAGTTCGTCCCCGTCTCGGGAGCAGTACTTC
>TRBD2|TRBV7-2|.|TRBJ2-1
CASSLMVGGANEQFF
TGTGCCAGCAGCTTAATGGTCGGGGGGGCTAATGAGCAGTTCTTC
>.|TRBV5-1|.|TRBJ1-2
CASSLVGTEYGYTF
TGCGCCAGCAGCTTGGTGGGGACGGAGTATGGCTACACCTTC
>.|TRBV10-3|.|TRBJ1-4
CAISDFGVPTNEKLFF
TGTGCCATCAGTGATTTTGGGGTCCCAACTAATGAAAAACTGTTTTTT
>.|TRBV21-1|.|TRBJ2-7
CASSKVDSLALWDSYEQYF
TGTGCCAGCAGCAAAGTAGATTCTCTAGCCCTATGGGATTCCTACGAGCAGTACTTC
>TRBD1|TRBV6-1|.|TRBJ2-7
CASSVGWGQGSYEQYF
TGTGCCAGCAGTGTAGGGTGGGGACAGGGGTCCTACGAGCAGTACTTC
>.|TRBV19|few|TRBJ2-2
CASHRDGSGTGELFF
TGTGCCAGCCACAGGGATGGTTCGGGCACCGGGGAGCTGTTTTTT
>.|TRBV7-2|.|TRBJ2-1
CASSLFVTGEDLKDNEQFF
TGTGCCAGCAGCTTGTTCGTTACGGGGGAGGACCTCAAGGACAATGAGCAGTTCTTC
>.|TRBV5-5|.|TRBJ2-3
CASSLDSSVRTDTQYF
TGTGCCAGCAGCTTGGATTCCAGCGTCCGCACAGATACGCAGTATTTT
>TRBD1|TRBV7-2|few|TRBJ1-3
CASRDRAGNTIYF
TGTGCCAGCCGGGACAGGGCTGGAAACACCATATATTTT
>.|TRBV7-9|.|TRBJ1-1
CASSLRSSEAFF
TGTGCCAGCAGCCTCAGGAGCTCTGAAGCTTTCTTT
>.|TRBV11-3|once|TRBJ2-7
CASSLGLAPYEQYF
TGTGCCAGCAGCTTAGGTTTGGCACCCTACGAGCAGTACTTC
>.|TRBV19|.|TRBJ1-2
CASTRTGSGYGYTF
TGTGCCAGTACCCGTACAGGGTCGGGCTATGGCTACACCTTC
>.|TRBV10-3|.|TRBJ1-1
CASQGNTEAFF
TGTGCCTCCCAAGGGAACACTGAAGCTTTCTTT
>.|TRBV7-9|.|TRBJ1-2
CASSRTGSRDNGYTF
TGTGCCAGCAGTCGTACTGGTTCAAGAGATAATGGCTACACCTTC
>.|TRBV20-1|.|TRBJ2-7
CSAGRTYEQYF
TGCAGTGCTGGGAGGACCTACGAGCAGTACTTC
>.|TRBV9|.|TRBJ1-1
CASSVVGGLGTEAFF
TGTGCCAGCAGCGTAGTGGGAGGGCTGGGCACTGAAGCTTTCTTT
>.|TRBV19|.|TRBJ2-1
CASSIRVTGEQFF
TGTGCCAGTAGTATAAGGGTCACAGGGGAGCAGTTCTTC
>TRBD2|TRBV9|.|TRBJ2-1
CASSVVLAGGDEQFF
TGTGCCAGCAGCGTAGTACTAGCGGGAGGAGATGAGCAGTTCTTC
>.|TRBV5-1|.|TRBJ2-3
CASSLSPGQGTDTQYF
TGCGCCAGCAGCTTGTCCCCGGGACAAGGCACAGATACGCAGTATTTT
>.|TRBV7-9|.|TRBJ1-2
CASSLDSARTYGYTF
TGTGCCAGCAGCTTGGACAGCGCCCGTACCTATGGCTACACCTTC
>.|TRBV28|.|TRBJ2-7
CASSRAGGASYEQYF
TGTGCCAGCAGTCGCGCAGGGGGGGCCTCCTACGAGCAGTACTTC
>TRBD2|TRBV10-3|.|TRBJ2-1
CATLPRGGGSGVSYNEQFF
TGTGCCACCCTCCCCCGGGGGGGTGGAAGCGGGGTCTCCTACAATGAGCAGTTCTTC
>TRBD1|TRBV19|.|TRBJ1-5
CASSISPRTGGNQPQHF
TGTGCCAGTAGTATTTCTCCCCGGACAGGGGGCAATCAGCCCCAGCATTTT
>.|TRBV9|.|TRBJ1-2
CASSLEHRSWNYGYTF
TGTGCCAGCAGCCTAGAGCACAGGAGTTGGAACTATGGCTACACCTTC
>.|TRBV7-9|.|TRBJ2-3
CASHPHGTDTQYF
TGTGCCAGCCATCCCCACGGCACAGATACGCAGTATTTT
>.|TRBV4-3|.|TRBJ2-1
CASSRKTTATGSYNEQFF
TGCGCCAGCAGCCGCAAGACTACAGCTACGGGCTCCTACAATGAGCAGTTCTTC
>TRBD1|TRBV20-1|.|TRBJ2-7
CSAPQGYEQYF
TGCAGTGCGCCACAGGGGTACGAGCAGTACTTC
>.|TRBV11-3|.|TRBJ2-2
CASSTSAGNGGELFF
TGTGCCAGCAGCACCAGCGCGGGGAACGGCGGGGAGCTGTTTTTT
>.|TRBV10-3|.|TRBJ2-7
CAISELAPSYEQYF
TGTGCCATCAGTGAACTAGCTCCCTCCTACGAGCAGTACTTC
>.|TRBV28|.|TRBJ2-7
CASSFRPYEQYF
TGTGCCAGCAGTTTTAGGCCCTACGAGCAGTACTTC
>.|TRBV9|.|TRBJ2-1
CASSYRPQGNEQFF
TGTGCCAGCAGCTATAGGCCACAGGGCAATGAGCAGTTCTTC
>.|TRBV27|.|TRBJ1-1
CASSLYGIGMNTEAFF
TGTGCCAGCAGTTTATACGGGATAGGAATGAACACTGAAGCTTTCTTT
>TRBD1|TRBV5-1|.|TRBJ2-2
CASSAGQGRTGELFF
TGCGCCAGCAGCGCGGGACAGGGAAGAACCGGGGAGCTGTTTTTT
>.|TRBV19|.|TRBJ2-3
CASSGAGDTQYF
TGTGCCAGTAGCGGTGCGGGAGATACGCAGTATTTT
>TRBD1|TRBV7-2|.|TRBJ1-2
CASSEGTGGAVDYGYTF
TGTGCCAGCAGCGAAGGGACAGGGGGCGCGGTCGACTATGGCTACACCTTC
>.|TRBV10-1|few|TRBJ1-4
CASSEQGNEKLFF
TGCGCCAGCAGTGAACAGGGTAATGAAAAACTGTTTTTT
>.|TRBV15|.|TRBJ2-7
CATSRDRQRSYEQYF
TGTGCCACCAGCAGAGATCGACAGCGCTCCTACGAGCAGTACTTC
>TRBD1|TRBV6-5|once|TRBJ1-1
CASSRGTGNTEAFF
TGTGCCAGCAGCCGTGGGACAGGGAACACTGAAGCTTTCTTT
>.|TRBV18|.|TRBJ1-4
CASSQLPDGINEKLFF
TGTGCCAGCTCACAGTTGCCGGACGGGATTAATGAAAAACTGTTTTTT
>TRBD2|TRBV7-3|once|TRBJ2-1
CASSPGLAGGPEQFF
TGTGCCAGCAGCCCTGGACTAGCGGGAGGGCCTGAGCAGTTCTTC